This T cell receptor (beta chain) stems from a study of T cells in Graves' hyperthyroidism and ophthalmopathy. Researchers took RNA transcripts and amplified the TCR beta CDR3 regions from them. First-round RT-PCR targeting the TCR CDR3 was performed with the HTBI primer set. One entry per CDR3 protein, called by TCRdb with MiXCR from the multiplex PCR reads. The table lists about 270,000 distinct CDR3 sequences, about 20% of them singletons. Patients having uncontrolled infection, another autoimmune disease, pregnancy or lactation were not included. Losses at the gene ends were 5 bases for V and 3 bases for J; bases not matched to a gene: 15. The CDR3 loop spans 19 amino acids.

This chain connects TRBV12-3 or TRBV12-4 to TRBJ2-1; TRBD2 agrees at 11 bases. Sequenced material: blood. The sequence came from a man between 25 and 39 years old with Graves' ophthalmopathy. The CDR3 is CASSRVRRGLAEYYNEQFF. The DNA for the CDR3 is TGTGCCAGCAGTCGCGTTAGGAGGGGACTAGCGGAATACTACAATGAGCAGTTCTTC.